This TCR beta chain was captured in a study of T cell responses to AZD1222 COVID-19 vaccine. Study-level findings and limits: Most donors were white British and more were female, and clonal diversity was possibly underestimated. Among AZD1222 vaccinees, only six were seropositive at baseline.

As for this clone: The antigen remains undetermined.

The data were produced by immunoSEQ multiplex PCR, yet TCRdb's version contains in-frame clones alone and is incomplete. The data show 170,000 or so clones, about 90% seen once. CDR1 is LNHDA and CDR2 is SQIVND in the germline V gene (reference sequence). V lost 5 bases to trimming and J lost 0 bases, with 18 bases between them. The CDR3 is made up of 17 amino acids. The material was peripheral blood, obtained on day 0 of AZD1222 vaccination. This sequence joins TRBV19 and TRBJ2-3; D assignment may be TRBD1 or TRBD2 (5 bases each). This TCR came from an adult in good health. Here the CDR3 DNA reads TGTGCCAGTAGTCCACTTCTGGGCAGGGAGAGCACAGATACGCAGTATTTT. Translation gives CASSPLLGRESTDTQYF.